The 26 T cell receptor beta chains in this list originate from one sample, sequenced in a study of cytomegalovirus exposure and HLA in healthy donors. Primers included in the PCR were 60 Vbeta and 13 Jbeta primers. The method was immunoSEQ multiplex PCR; TCRdb's version includes in-frame clones alone and lacks a portion of them. The table records 150,000 to 200,000 clones, approximately 86% of them present only once. The sequencing sample was made of PBMCs. The receptors come from a boy aged 2-9 years in good health and CMV-seronegative.

The V and J genes are TRBV7-2 and TRBJ2-7, with 8 bases identical to TRBD1. The length of the CDR3 is 14 residues. V gave up 5 bases and J gave up 5 bases; unmatched junction bases: 8. Germline loops: CDR1 SGHTA, CDR2 FQGNSA. The CDR3 loop is CASSPGQGPDEQYF. For the CDR3, the DNA is TGTGCCAGCAGCCCCGGACAGGGTCCGGACGAGCAGTACTTC.

The chain recombines TRBV18 with TRBJ2-1; 9 bases map to TRBD1. Trimming took 3 bases from V and 4 from J; bases not matched to a gene: 7. The V gene's germline CDR1 is KGHSH and CDR2 LQKENI. The CDR3 consists of 16 residues. Written as DNA, the CDR3 is TGTGCCAGCTCACCGGGTACAGGGGGCGGGTACAATGAGCAGTTCTTC. It yields the protein CASSPGTGGGYNEQFF.

The chain combines TRBV29-1 with TRBJ1-2; 7 bases match TRBD1. V shed 7 bases, J shed 4 bases, and the junction held 3 bases outside the gene matches. In germline, CDR1 is SQVTM, CDR2 ANQGSEA. The CDR3 has 11 residues. The CDR3 protein is CSGDRVYGYTF. As DNA, the CDR3 is TGCAGCGGCGACAGGGTCTATGGCTACACCTTC.

This chain uses TRBV2 with TRBJ2-7; possibly TRBD2 for D (6 bases). The V end lost 4 bases, the J end lost 7 bases, and 17 bases lay between the germline ends. The length of the CDR3 is 14 residues. The germline gives CDR1 SNHLY, CDR2 FYNNEI. Here the CDR3 reads CASSVGTSLGEQYF. Written as DNA, the CDR3 is TGTGCCAGCAGTGTAGGTACTAGCCTGGGGGAGCAGTACTTC.

This rearrangement joins TRBV7-2 to TRBJ1-1, with 9 bases fitting TRBD1. V lost 5 bases to trimming and J lost 5 bases; unmatched junction nucleotides: 9. The CDR3 spans 15 residues. Germline CDR1 reads SGHTA; CDR2 reads FQGNSA. DNA of the CDR3: TGTGCCAGCAGCCAGGGGACAGGGCGGGGGACTGAAGCTTTCTTT. Its protein is CASSQGTGRGTEAFF.

This sequence joins TRBV6-1 and TRBJ1-2, with 11 bases that match TRBD1. V dropped 4 bases and J dropped 4; count of bases not matched to a gene: 8. Per the germline V gene, CDR1 is MNHNS and CDR2 is SASEGT. This CDR3 contains 16 residues. The CDR3 loop reads CASSVAGTGGGYGYTF. The CDR3 DNA follows: TGTGCCAGCAGTGTAGCCGGGACAGGGGGAGGCTATGGCTACACCTTC.

The chain is built from TRBV10-3 and TRBJ1-2; TRBD1 might be the D (6 bases). Per germline, CDR1 ENHRY and CDR2 SYGVKD. V was cut by 6 bases and J by 4 bases, with 15 bases left in between. The CDR3 covers 14 residues. The CDR3 nucleotides are TGTGCCATCAGCCCTCGACAGGCAATCTATGGCTACACCTTC. This codes for CAISPRQAIYGYTF.

The chain carries TRBV28 and TRBJ2-7; 12 nucleotides match TRBD1. With V trimmed by 5 bases and J by 4 bases, 3 bases remained unmatched. This CDR3 is built from 14 residues. The V gene's germline CDR1 is MDHEN and CDR2 SYDVKM. CDR3 sequence (DNA): TGTGCCAGCAGTCTGGGACAGGGGGCATACGAGCAGTACTTC. Translated, it gives CASSLGQGAYEQYF. Drawing the rest from reference TRBV28 and TRBJ2-7, the complete variable domain is DVKVTQSSRYLVKRTGEKVFLECVQDMDHENMFWYRQDPGLGLRLIYFSYDVKMKEKGDIPEGYSVSREKKERFSLILESASTNQTSMYLCASSLGQGAYEQYFGPGTRLTVT.

On this clone itself: This sample includes further DNA sequences coding for the same CDR3. The V call is TRBV11-2, the J call TRBJ1-4, with TRBD1 matching over 8 bases. V gave up 5 bases and J gave up 2 bases; unmatched junction bases: 4. The germline gives CDR1 SGHAT, CDR2 FQNNGV. The CDR3 contains 15 residues. CDR3 residues: CASSHYRGTNEKLFF. In DNA, the CDR3 is TGTGCCAGCAGCCACTACAGGGGGACTAATGAAAAACTGTTTTTT.

The chain carries TRBV27 and TRBJ1-5, with D hard to call. Between the trimmed V and J ends, which lost 2 bases and 3 bases, there was a span of 5 bases. The CDR3 extends over 13 amino acids. Germline V gives CDR1 MNHEY, CDR2 SMNVEV (reference sequence). The CDR3 region has the DNA TGTGCCAGCAGTTTACGGTCCAATCAGCCCCAGCATTTT. This gives the protein CASSLRSNQPQHF.

With respect to this clone: One junction end does not reproduce the germline sequence, and a read error may be involved. The V gene is TRBV7-9, the J gene TRBJ2-5, with TRBD1 identical over 10 bases. Judging by the DNA end, TRBJ2-7 fits better; the J call may be wrong. This CDR3 is 15 amino acids long. The germline gives CDR1 SEHNR, CDR2 FQNEAQ (reference sequence). The CDR3 region is CSSSPGTGDSLEQYF. CDR3 in DNA: TGTTCCAGCAGCCCCGGGACAGGGGATTCTCTCGAGCAGTACTTC.

The chain combines TRBV9 with TRBJ2-3; 9 bases fit TRBD1. V was pared by 4 bases and J by 1 base, with 4 bases of the junction left unmatched. This CDR3 spans 15 amino acids. The germline V gene has CDR1 SGDLS and CDR2 YYNGEE. CDR3 nucleotides: TGTGCCAGCAGCCCGCGGACAGGGGGCACAGATACGCAGTATTTT. Its translation: CASSPRTGGTDTQYF.

This clone was seen just once. V and J are TRBV7-9 and TRBJ1-6, with TRBD1 matching over 7 bases. Germline assignment: CDR1 SEHNR and CDR2 FQNEAQ (reference sequence). The CDR3 has 15 residues. V lost 0 bases, J lost 11 bases, and 7 bases stayed unmatched. CDR3: CASSLAVTGNPPLHF. The CDR3 DNA reads TGTGCCAGCAGCTTAGCCGTGACAGGGAACCCACCCCTCCACTTT.

The gene calls are TRBV6-1 and TRBJ2-1; D not resolved. Germline V lookup: CDR1 MNHNS, CDR2 SASEGT. The ends were cut back, 4 bases at V and 10 bases at J, with 5 bases in the middle. The CDR3 is 10 residues long. The CDR3: CASSAEEQFF. CDR3 sequence (DNA): TGTGCCAGCAGTGCGGAGGAGCAGTTCTTC.

The chain couples TRBV6-5 to TRBJ1-2; possibly TRBD1 for D (6 bases). Trimming removed 5 bases from V and 2 bases from J, with 15 bases in between. The CDR3 extends over 15 amino acids. CDR1 and CDR2 from the germline V gene are MNHEY and SVGAGI. The CDR3 DNA reads as TGTGCCAGCAGTCATCGGGACATACCAAACTATGGCTACACCTTC. As protein: CASSHRDIPNYGYTF.

The chain employs TRBV28 and TRBJ1-5; TRBD1 agrees at 7 bases. The germline V gene has CDR1 MDHEN and CDR2 SYDVKM. V shed 6 bases, J shed 4 bases, and the junction held 6 bases outside the gene matches. CDR3 size: 14 residues. The CDR3 protein is CASRAGTANQPQHF. CDR3 DNA: TGTGCCAGCAGGGCCGGGACAGCTAATCAGCCCCAGCATTTT.

The J gene is TRBJ1-2, the V gene TRBV7-2; 7 bases agree with TRBD1. V shed 5 bases, J shed 7 bases, and the junction held 13 bases outside the gene matches. The CDR3 consists of 15 residues. Looked up from germline, CDR1 is SGHTA and CDR2 is FQGNSA. In DNA, the CDR3 is TGTGCCAGCAGCCAAAATGGAGGGGGCATGTCTGGCTACACCTTC. Translation gives CASSQNGGGMSGYTF. Together with reference TRBV7-2 and TRBJ1-2, the CDR3 gives the full variable domain: GAGVSQSPSNKVTEKGKDVELRCDPISGHTALYWYRQSLGQGLEFLIYFQGNSAPDKSGLPSDRFSAERTGGSVSTLTIQRTQQEDSAVYLCASSQNGGGMSGYTFGSGTRLTVV.

V and J are TRBV21-1 and TRBJ1-1; TRBD1 reflects the table's D call only, with no check against the DNA. TRBV21-1 is classified as a pseudogene. The CDR3 contains 16 residues. DNA of the CDR3: TGTGCCAGCAGCAAAGATTTGGCCGGCAGGGGGAATGAAGCTTTCTTT. This codes for CASSKDLAGRGNEAFF.

This chain joins TRBV5-1 and TRBJ1-1, with 11 bases matching TRBD1. V trimming: 2 bases; J trimming: 5 bases; junction bases outside the gene matches: 11. CDR1 SGHRS and CDR2 YFSETQ come from the germline V gene. CDR3 length: 17 residues. CDR3 residues: CASSFLGQGGSWTEAFF. For the CDR3, the DNA is TGCGCCAGCAGCTTTTTGGGACAGGGGGGTTCGTGGACTGAAGCTTTCTTT.

The chain employs TRBV4-2 and TRBJ2-1; TRBD2 might be the D (6 bases). Germline lookup yields CDR1 LGHNA and CDR2 YNFKEQ. V was pared by 2 bases and J by 5 bases, with 22 bases between. The CDR3 runs 18 residues. The CDR3 sequence is CASSQPQLEGGRNNEQFF. CDR3 in DNA: TGTGCCAGCAGCCAACCCCAACTGGAGGGAGGACGAAACAATGAGCAGTTCTTC.

The chain links TRBV10-3 to TRBJ2-3, with 7 bases lining up with TRBD2. The CDR3 is 17 residues long. Germline V CDR1 and CDR2: ENHRY, SYGVKD. With V trimmed by 1 base and J by 4 bases, 11 bases remained unmatched. This CDR3 reads CAISELQTTAGADTQYF. The CDR3 DNA sequence: TGTGCCATCAGTGAGTTGCAGACTACCGCGGGGGCAGATACGCAGTATTTT.

This rearrangement joins TRBV15 to TRBJ2-7; perhaps TRBD2 as D (6 bases). The length of the CDR3 is 15 residues. Trimming stripped 4 bases from V and 3 bases from J, with 16 bases between. In germline, CDR1 is LNHNV, CDR2 YYDKDF (reference sequence). CDR3 loop: CATSTRATGSYEQYF. The CDR3 region has the DNA TGTGCCACCAGCACTCGGGCCACCGGGAGCTACGAGCAGTACTTC.

This chain uses TRBV6-5 with TRBJ2-3; 9 bases agree with TRBD1. V gave up 5 bases and J gave up 3 bases; unmatched junction bases: 6. Looked up from germline, CDR1 is MNHEY and CDR2 is SVGAGI. CDR3 length: 15 amino acids. The CDR3, as DNA: TGTGCCAGCAGTGGGGGACAGGGATGGACAGATACGCAGTATTTT. Translation: CASSGGQGWTDTQYF.

This rearrangement joins TRBV6-1 to TRBJ1-2; TRBD1 matches 9 bases. CDR3 length: 15 residues. The J segment lost 4 bases and the V segment lost 1 base, leaving 4 bases of the junction unmatched. In germline, CDR1 is MNHNS, CDR2 SASEGT. The CDR3: CASSEVLDRGYGYTF. For the CDR3, the DNA is TGTGCCAGCAGTGAAGTTTTGGACAGGGGCTATGGCTACACCTTC.

The chain is built from TRBV10-1 and TRBJ1-5; D is unresolved. The germline V gene encodes CDR1 WNHNN and CDR2 SYGVQD (reference sequence). Trimming stripped 7 bases from V and 2 bases from J, with 12 bases between. The CDR3 is made up of 14 amino acids. Here the CDR3 reads CASKLTLRNQPQHF. In nucleotides, the CDR3 is TGCGCCAGCAAGCTGACACTTCGCAATCAGCCCCAGCATTTT.

The chain carries TRBV18 and TRBJ2-7; D perhaps matches TRBD1 (7 bases). The germline CDR1 and CDR2 sequences are KGHSH and LQKENI. V lost 6 bases to trimming and J lost 3 bases, with 15 bases between them. The CDR3 runs 14 residues. This chain's CDR3 is CASSPQGGGYEQYF. CDR3 nucleotides: TGTGCCAGCTCTCCCCAGGGGGGAGGCTACGAGCAGTACTTC.